The next 3 T cell receptor beta chains were all read from a single sample in a study of response to subunit inactivated influenza vaccine. MiXCR, run by TCRdb on the RT-PCR reads, gives a single entry per CDR3 protein. The data show around 540,000 distinct CDR3 sequences, about 10% seen once. The sample here was PBMCs from blood, taken on the day of vaccination. All receptors come from a man in his forties or fifties who received an inactivated influenza vaccine.

The chain combines TRBV6-2 or TRBV6-3 with TRBJ1-1; 9 bases line up with TRBD1. Looked up from germline, CDR1 is MNHEY and CDR2 is SVGEGT. The CDR3 is made up of 13 amino acids. Trimming removed 6 bases from V and 6 bases from J; junction bases left unmatched: 5. CDR3 in DNA: TGTGCCAGCAGAGCTACAGGGGGCTCTGAAGCTTTCTTT. Protein product: CASRATGGSEAFF.

The V gene is TRBV24-1, the J gene TRBJ2-1; 13 bases line up with TRBD2. There are 16 residues in the CDR3. In germline, CDR1 is KGHDR, CDR2 SFDVKD. The trim removed 4 bases at V and 7 bases at J, leaving 6 bases unmatched. The CDR3, as DNA: TGTGCCACCAGTGACTCGACTAGCGGGAGGTCTAATGAGCAGTTCTTC. Protein: CATSDSTSGRSNEQFF.

This clonotype was counted only a few times. The chain couples TRBV5-5 to TRBJ2-6, with D perhaps TRBD1 (5 bases). Trimming took 5 bases from V and 1 from J, leaving 16 bases between them. The CDR3 totals 17 residues. Germline V gives CDR1 SGHKS, CDR2 YYEKEE (reference sequence). CDR3 sequence reads: CASSGAVLLSGANVLTF. CDR3 nucleotide sequence: TGTGCCAGCAGTGGGGCCGTTCTTCTTTCTGGGGCCAACGTCCTGACTTTC.